These 17 T cell receptor beta chains came from one sample sequenced in a study of cytomegalovirus exposure and HLA in healthy donors. TCRdb's table, derived via immunoSEQ multiplex PCR, lists solely in-frame clones and lacks some. This sample carries about 120,000 clones, more than 70% of them seen once, and the ten largest clones take roughly 1.9%. Source material: PBMCs. Source of these receptors: a young woman in good health and CMV-seronegative.

The chain employs TRBV5-1 and TRBJ1-6; D not resolved. CDR3 length equals 15 residues. Germline values: CDR1 SGHRS, CDR2 YFSETQ. V was shortened by 0 bases and J by 9 bases, with 13 bases between the two germline ends. CDR3 protein: CASSLVGDEGSPLHF. DNA for the CDR3: TGCGCCAGCAGCTTGGTAGGAGACGAGGGTTCACCCCTCCACTTT.

The chain links TRBV18 to TRBJ1-3, with D perhaps TRBD1 (6 bases). Germline values: CDR1 KGHSH, CDR2 LQKENI. The germline V and J ends were trimmed by 2 bases and 4 bases, with 9 bases remaining between them. This CDR3 is built from 14 residues. The chain's CDR3 is CASSPGGAGNTIYF. Here the CDR3 DNA reads TGTGCCAGCTCACCAGGGGGGGCCGGAAACACCATATATTTT. Full variable domain (remainder filled in from reference TRBV18 and TRBJ1-3): NAGVMQNPRHLVRRRGQEARLRCSPMKGHSHVYWYRQLPEEGLKFMVYLQKENIIDESGMPKERFSAEFPKEGPSILRIQQVVRGDSAAYFCASSPGGAGNTIYFGEGSWLTVV.

The chain is built from TRBV2 and TRBJ1-1; D perhaps matches TRBD1 (6 bases). Trimming shortened V by 4 bases and J by 1 base, and 10 bases separated the two germline ends. Germline CDR1 reads SNHLY; CDR2 reads FYNNEI. There are 14 residues in the CDR3. The CDR3 reads CASSVAGANTEAFF. The CDR3 nucleotides read TGTGCCAGCAGTGTCGCGGGGGCGAACACTGAAGCTTTCTTT. Drawing the rest from reference TRBV2 and TRBJ1-1, the complete variable domain is EPEVTQTPSHQVTQMGQEVILRCVPISNHLYFYWYRQILGQKVEFLVSFYNNEISEKSEIFDDQFSVERPDGSNFTLKIRSTKLEDSAMYFCASSVAGANTEAFFGQGTRLTVV.

The chain couples TRBV27 to TRBJ2-5; possibly TRBD1 for D (5 bases). The V end was cut by 0 bases, the J end by 8 bases, with 13 bases between. Germline CDR1 is MNHEY and CDR2 is SMNVEV (reference sequence). This CDR3 is built from 14 residues. CDR3 nucleotides: TGTGCCAGCAGTTTATCGGGGCAGGCTGCTACCCAGTACTTC. Its translation: CASSLSGQAATQYF.

The chain carries TRBV5-1 and TRBJ2-1; weak D call: TRBD2 (5 bases). Germline CDR1 is SGHRS and CDR2 is YFSETQ. The CDR3 length is 15 residues. Trimming left V 4 bases short and J 12 bases short, with 23 bases between. CDR3 amino acids: CASSPGWERLTGQFF. CDR3 nucleotide sequence: TGCGCCAGCAGCCCAGGATGGGAGCGCCTTACTGGGCAGTTCTTC.

V gene TRBV5-4 combines with J gene TRBJ1-1; a weak D match, TRBD1 (5 bases). CDR3 length: 14 amino acids. CDR1 is SGHNT, CDR2 YYREEE, per germline (reference sequence). V was clipped by 4 bases and J by 0 bases, with 10 bases between them. The CDR3 DNA follows: TGTGCCAGCAGCCCGCAGACAGTGAACACTGAAGCTTTCTTT. Translation gives CASSPQTVNTEAFF.

This chain uses TRBV6-5 with TRBJ1-2, with 10 bases aligning to TRBD1. Germline values: CDR1 MNHEY, CDR2 SVGAGI. J gave up 4 bases and V 4 bases, and 9 bases lay outside the gene matches. This CDR3 has 16 residues. Here the CDR3 reads CASSFGGTGDVYGYTF. The CDR3 bases are TGTGCCAGCAGTTTTGGGGGGACAGGGGACGTCTATGGCTACACCTTC.

The chain links TRBV5-1 to TRBJ2-5; 7 bases map to TRBD2. The CDR3 is 14 residues long. The V gene end was trimmed by 1 base and the J gene end by 3 bases; junction bases not matched to a gene: 3. Per the germline V gene, CDR1 is SGHRS and CDR2 is YFSETQ. The CDR3 DNA reads TGCGCCAGCAGCTTGAACAGCGGGAAAGAGACCCAGTACTTC. It encodes CASSLNSGKETQYF. The full variable domain, in which reference TRBV5-1 and TRBJ2-5 provide the parts outside the CDR3, is KAGVTQTPRYLIKTRGQQVTLSCSPISGHRSVSWYQQTPGQGLQFLFEYFSETQRNKGNFPGRFSGRQFSNSRSEMNVSTLELGDSALYLCASSLNSGKETQYFGPGTRLLVL.

The rearrangement uses TRBV5-4 and TRBJ2-6, with D possibly matching TRBD1 (6 bases). V was cut by 2 bases and J by 4 bases, with 16 bases left in between. Germline V gene lookup returns CDR1 SGHNT and CDR2 YYREEE (reference sequence). This CDR3 contains 17 residues. In DNA form, the CDR3 reads TGTGCCAGCAGCTTCGAGGGTAGGGGGTCGGGGGCCAACGTCCTGACTTTC. Translation: CASSFEGRGSGANVLTF.

This rearrangement joins TRBV5-1 to TRBJ2-5, with unresolved D. The CDR3 runs to 12 residues. The germline V gene has CDR1 SGHRS and CDR2 YFSETQ. Trimming took 0 bases from V and 5 from J, leaving 5 bases between them. CDR3 amino acids: CASSLAVETQYF. In nucleotides, the CDR3 is TGCGCCAGCAGCTTGGCCGTGGAGACCCAGTACTTC.

Notes on this clone: This sample also contains other DNA sequences that code for the same CDR3. The V call is TRBV9, the J call TRBJ1-2; D gene unclear. This CDR3 is built from 13 residues. V was clipped by 2 bases and J by 2 bases, with 7 bases between them. Germline V CDR1 and CDR2: SGDLS, YYNGEE. CDR3 residues: CASSVDTNYGYTF. CDR3 in DNA: TGTGCCAGCAGCGTCGACACCAACTATGGCTACACCTTC.

This chain's CDR3 is CASSLDGREGVNEKLFF. The CDR3 nucleotides read TGCGCCAGCAGCTTGGACGGGAGGGAAGGGGTGAACGAAAAACTGTTTTTT. The rearrangement joins TRBV5-1 to TRBJ1-4, with a weak D call TRBD1 (5 bases). Deletions cut 0 bases from V and 8 bases from J, with 20 bases between. This CDR3 is built from 17 residues. CDR1 is SGHRS and CDR2 is YFSETQ in the germline V gene.

The chain links TRBV11-2 to TRBJ1-4, with a weak D call TRBD1 (6 bases). The ends were cut back, 1 base at V and 5 bases at J, with 11 bases in the middle. The germline V gene has CDR1 SGHAT and CDR2 FQNNGV. This CDR3 is built from 15 residues. The CDR3 is CASSLVQGLNEKLFF. CDR3 coding DNA: TGTGCCAGCAGCTTAGTCCAGGGGCTGAATGAAAAACTGTTTTTT.

V is TRBV27 and J is TRBJ1-5; the match to TRBD1 covers 11 bases. The CDR3 loop spans 14 amino acids. V gave up 5 bases and J gave up 7 bases; unmatched junction bases: 4. Germline V gives CDR1 MNHEY, CDR2 SMNVEV (reference sequence). CDR3 in DNA: TGTGCCAGCAGTGGACAGGGGGCTAGACAGCCCCAGCATTTT. This sequence encodes CASSGQGARQPQHF.

The chain carries TRBV7-2 and TRBJ2-3; no reliable D call. The CDR3 consists of 12 residues. Trimming took 1 base from V and 12 from J, leaving 11 bases between them. Germline-derived CDR1 and CDR2 are SGHTA and FQGNSA. The CDR3 region has the DNA TGTGCCAGCAGCTTAGTTACCAGGTCCCAGTATTTT. Its protein product is CASSLVTRSQYF.

The rearrangement links TRBV2 to TRBJ2-2, with TRBD1 matching 9 bases. Germline V gene lookup returns CDR1 SNHLY and CDR2 FYNNEI. V dropped 8 bases and J dropped 5; count of bases not matched to a gene: 3. This CDR3 contains 13 residues. The CDR3: CASGQGLTGELFF. CDR3 in DNA: TGTGCCAGCGGACAGGGGTTGACCGGGGAGCTGTTTTTT.

This sequence joins TRBV5-6 and TRBJ1-5; D is undetermined. The V and J ends lost 0 bases and 4 bases respectively, with 11 bases between them. The CDR3 totals 15 residues. From germline, CDR1 is SGHDT and CDR2 YYEEEE. CDR3 amino acids: CASSLGPTGNQPQHF. The CDR3 DNA reads TGTGCCAGCAGCTTGGGGCCAACGGGAAATCAGCCCCAGCATTTT. The variable domain in full, completed from reference TRBV5-6 and TRBJ1-5, reads DAGVTQSPTHLIKTRGQQVTLRCSPKSGHDTVSWYQQALGQGPQFIFQYYEEEERQRGNFPDRFSGHQFPNYSSELNVNALLLGDSALYLCASSLGPTGNQPQHFGDGTRLSIL.